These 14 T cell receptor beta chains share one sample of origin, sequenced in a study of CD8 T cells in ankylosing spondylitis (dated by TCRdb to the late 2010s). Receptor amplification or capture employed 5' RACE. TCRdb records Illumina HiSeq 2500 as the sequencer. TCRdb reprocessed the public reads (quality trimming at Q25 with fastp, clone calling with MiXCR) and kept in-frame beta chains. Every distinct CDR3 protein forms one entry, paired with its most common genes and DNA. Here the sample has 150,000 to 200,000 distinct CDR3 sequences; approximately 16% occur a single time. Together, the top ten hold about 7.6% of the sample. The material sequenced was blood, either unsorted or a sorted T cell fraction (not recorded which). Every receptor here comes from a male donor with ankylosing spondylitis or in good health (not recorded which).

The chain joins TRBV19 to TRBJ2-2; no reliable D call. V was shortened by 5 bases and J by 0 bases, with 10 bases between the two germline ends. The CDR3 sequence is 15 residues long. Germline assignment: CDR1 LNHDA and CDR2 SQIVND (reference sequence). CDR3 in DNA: TGTGCCAGTAGTTTTCAGAATACGAACACCGGGGAGCTGTTTTTT. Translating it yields CASSFQNTNTGELFF.

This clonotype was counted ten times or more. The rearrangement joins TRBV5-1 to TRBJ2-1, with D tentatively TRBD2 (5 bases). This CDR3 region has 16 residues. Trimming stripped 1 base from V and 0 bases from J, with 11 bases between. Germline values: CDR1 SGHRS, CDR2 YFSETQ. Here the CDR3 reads CASSLTMGSSYNEQFF. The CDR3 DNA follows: TGCGCCAGCAGCTTGACCATGGGGAGCTCCTACAATGAGCAGTTCTTC. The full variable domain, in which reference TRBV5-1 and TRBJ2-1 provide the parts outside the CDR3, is KAGVTQTPRYLIKTRGQQVTLSCSPISGHRSVSWYQQTPGQGLQFLFEYFSETQRNKGNFPGRFSGRQFSNSRSEMNVSTLELGDSALYLCASSLTMGSSYNEQFFGPGTRLTVL.

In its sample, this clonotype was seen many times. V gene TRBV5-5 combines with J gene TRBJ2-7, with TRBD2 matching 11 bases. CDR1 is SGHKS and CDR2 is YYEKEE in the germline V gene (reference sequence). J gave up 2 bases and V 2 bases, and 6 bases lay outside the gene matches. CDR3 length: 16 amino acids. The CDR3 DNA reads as TGTGCCAGCAGCTTACGAACTAGCGGGGGAACCTACGAGCAGTACTTC. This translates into CASSLRTSGGTYEQYF.

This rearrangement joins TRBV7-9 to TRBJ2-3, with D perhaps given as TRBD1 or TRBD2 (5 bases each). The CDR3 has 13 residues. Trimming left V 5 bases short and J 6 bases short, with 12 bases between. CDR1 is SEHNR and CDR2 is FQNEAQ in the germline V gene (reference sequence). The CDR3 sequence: CASSRDPVDTQYF. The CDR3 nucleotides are TGTGCCAGCAGCAGGGACCCCGTCGATACGCAGTATTTT.

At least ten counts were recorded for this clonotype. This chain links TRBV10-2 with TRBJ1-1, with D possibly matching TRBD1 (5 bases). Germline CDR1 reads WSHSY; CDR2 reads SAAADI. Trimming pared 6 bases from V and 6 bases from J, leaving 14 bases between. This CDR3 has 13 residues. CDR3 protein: CASRWRGGAEAFF. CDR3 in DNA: TGCGCCAGCAGATGGCGGGGAGGGGCTGAAGCTTTCTTT.

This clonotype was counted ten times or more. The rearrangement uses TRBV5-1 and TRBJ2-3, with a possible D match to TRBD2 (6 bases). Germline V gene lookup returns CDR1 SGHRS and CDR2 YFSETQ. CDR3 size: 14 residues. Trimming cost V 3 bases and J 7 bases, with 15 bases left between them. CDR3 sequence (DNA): TGCGCCAGCAGCTGGACTACGTCTTTGAATACGCAGTATTTT. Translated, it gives CASSWTTSLNTQYF.

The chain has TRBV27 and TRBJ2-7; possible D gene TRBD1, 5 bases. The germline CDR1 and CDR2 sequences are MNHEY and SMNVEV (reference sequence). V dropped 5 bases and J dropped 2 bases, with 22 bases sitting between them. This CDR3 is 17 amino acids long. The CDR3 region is CASSPNLGHKGPYEQYF. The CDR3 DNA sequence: TGTGCCAGCAGTCCGAACCTCGGACATAAGGGCCCCTACGAGCAGTACTTC.

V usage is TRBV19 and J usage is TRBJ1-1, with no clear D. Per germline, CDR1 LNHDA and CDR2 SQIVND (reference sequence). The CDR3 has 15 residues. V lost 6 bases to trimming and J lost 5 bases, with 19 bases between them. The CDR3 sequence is CASSAIDGYGTEAFF. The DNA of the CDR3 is TGTGCCAGTAGCGCGATTGACGGATATGGGACTGAAGCTTTCTTT.

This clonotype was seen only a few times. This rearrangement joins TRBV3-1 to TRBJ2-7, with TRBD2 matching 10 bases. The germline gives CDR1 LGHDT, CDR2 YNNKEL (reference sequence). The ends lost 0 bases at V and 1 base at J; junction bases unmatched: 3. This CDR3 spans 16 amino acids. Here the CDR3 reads CASSQERLAGSYEQYF. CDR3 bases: TGTGCCAGCAGCCAAGAACGACTAGCGGGTTCCTACGAGCAGTACTTC.

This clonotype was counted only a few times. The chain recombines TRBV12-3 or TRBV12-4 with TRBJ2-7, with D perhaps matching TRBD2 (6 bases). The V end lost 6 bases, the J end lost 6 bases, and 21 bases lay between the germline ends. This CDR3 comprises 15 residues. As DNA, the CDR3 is TGTGCCAGCAGCCCACTAGCTCCCACGGTCGCCGAGCAGTACTTC. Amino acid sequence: CASSPLAPTVAEQYF.

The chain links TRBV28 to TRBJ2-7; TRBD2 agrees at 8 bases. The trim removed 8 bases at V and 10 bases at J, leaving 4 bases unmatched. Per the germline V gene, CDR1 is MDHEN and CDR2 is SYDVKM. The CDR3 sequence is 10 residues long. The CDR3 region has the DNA TGTGCCAGCGGGCGGGAGGTTCAGTACTTC. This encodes CASGREVQYF. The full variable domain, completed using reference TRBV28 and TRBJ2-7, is DVKVTQSSRYLVKRTGEKVFLECVQDMDHENMFWYRQDPGLGLRLIYFSYDVKMKEKGDIPEGYSVSREKKERFSLILESASTNQTSMYLCASGREVQYFGPGTRLTVT.

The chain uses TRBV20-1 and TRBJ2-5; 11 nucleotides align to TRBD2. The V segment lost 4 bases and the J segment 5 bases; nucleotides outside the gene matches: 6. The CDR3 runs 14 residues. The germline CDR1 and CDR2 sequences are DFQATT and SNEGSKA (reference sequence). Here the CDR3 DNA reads TGCAGTGCTAAGACTAGCGGGAAGGGGGAGACCCAGTACTTC. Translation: CSAKTSGKGETQYF.

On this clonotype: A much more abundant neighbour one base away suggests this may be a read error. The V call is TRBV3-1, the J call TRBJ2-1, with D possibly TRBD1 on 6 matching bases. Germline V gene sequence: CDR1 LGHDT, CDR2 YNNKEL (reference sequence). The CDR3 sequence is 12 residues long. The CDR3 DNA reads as TGTGCCAACAGCCCAGGGGACAATGAGCAGTTCTTC. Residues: CANSPGDNEQFF.

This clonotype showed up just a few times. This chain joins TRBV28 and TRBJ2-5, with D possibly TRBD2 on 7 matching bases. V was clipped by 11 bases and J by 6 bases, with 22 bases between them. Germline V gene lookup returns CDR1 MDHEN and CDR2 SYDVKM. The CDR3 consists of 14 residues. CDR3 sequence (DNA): TGTGCCGTCCTAAAAGCCCGGGGGGCGCAGACCCAGTACTTC. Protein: CAVLKARGAQTQYF.